Here is one TCR beta chain with its context. The CDR3 runs to 13 residues. V was cut by 5 bases and J by 1 base, with 6 bases left in between. The germline V gene has CDR1 SGHTA and CDR2 FQGNSA. In the study's own analysis: How many nucleated cells were present was estimated from reference gene primer amplification. Clones were sequenced by immunoSEQ multiplex PCR, and TCRdb holds only the in-frame ones, with some missing. V, J and clone size reflect that table, while D and trimming were determined from the DNA. The data contain approximately 210,000 clones, about 88% of them singletons. The source of the sample is a study of blood T cell repertoires in COVID-19. On the study more broadly: Specimens from acute and convalescent COVID-19 originated in the United States, Italy and Spain.

The chain links TRBV7-2 to TRBJ2-1, with D hard to call. Sequencing was done on a sample of peripheral blood. The source is a human donor in a cohort sampled during active COVID-19. The CDR3 DNA reads as TGTGCCAGCAGCCCCGGGTCCTACAATGAGCAGTTCTTC. The encoded protein is CASSPGSYNEQFF.